One sample yielded the 10 T cell receptor beta chains listed below, sequenced in a study of yellow fever vaccine responses in identical twins (dated by TCRdb to 2016 to 2019). The library was generated by RT-PCR. The data were produced on an Illumina HiSeq 2500. TCRdb reran the public reads through fastp at Q25 and MiXCR, keeping productive beta chains. Every CDR3 protein is listed once, alongside the most common genes and DNA of its rows. The sample contains about 3,000 distinct CDR3 sequences, about 88% of them found a single time. The biggest ten clones account for about 3% of the sample. This material consisted of T cells from blood (PBMCs), unsorted or a sorted subset (not recorded which), taken before or after yellow fever vaccination (not recorded which). These receptors were obtained from a woman aged 18-35 years who received the yellow fever vaccine. Donor details come from another sample of the same person, matched by shared clones.

The chain couples TRBV4-3 to TRBJ2-6, with 7 bases identical to TRBD1. This CDR3 comprises 16 residues. V lost 1 base and J lost 2; bases outside the gene matches: 2. Germline CDR1 LGHNA, CDR2 YSLEER. The DNA of the CDR3 is TGCGCCAGCAGCCAAGCTGACAGGGCTGGGGCCAACGTCCTGACTTTC. Translated: CASSQADRAGANVLTF.

The chain combines TRBV7-6 with TRBJ2-2; the match to TRBD2 covers 11 bases. Germline trimming cut 5 bases from V and 0 bases from J; bases unmatched to any gene: 8. The CDR3 runs 18 residues. In germline, CDR1 is SGHVS, CDR2 FNYEAQ. CDR3 loop: CASSPTTSGVANTGELFF. The CDR3 region has the DNA TGTGCCAGCAGCCCGACGACTAGCGGGGTAGCGAACACCGGGGAGCTGTTTTTT.

V is TRBV6-5 and J is TRBJ1-6; D perhaps matches TRBD1 (6 bases). V was cut by 2 bases and J by 9 bases, with 11 bases left in between. Germline V lookup: CDR1 MNHEY, CDR2 SVGAGI. CDR3 size: 14 residues. DNA for the CDR3: TGTGCCAGCAGTTACACATACAGGGTTTCACCCCTCCACTTT. It yields the protein CASSYTYRVSPLHF.

The V gene is TRBV3-1, the J gene TRBJ2-3; a weak D match, TRBD2 (6 bases). CDR1 is LGHDT and CDR2 is YNNKEL in the germline V gene (reference sequence). The V and J ends lost 1 base and 4 bases respectively, with 6 bases between them. This CDR3 spans 13 amino acids. CDR3: CASSQAGADTQYF. The CDR3 nucleotides read TGTGCCAGCAGCCAAGCGGGAGCAGATACGCAGTATTTT.

This sequence joins TRBV7-9 and TRBJ1-4; D call uncertain. The CDR3 has 13 amino acids. The V end lost 1 base, the J end lost 6 bases, and 6 bases lay between the germline ends. Germline V gene data show CDR1 as SEHNR and CDR2 as FQNEAQ (reference sequence). The CDR3 loop is CASSLDRDEKLFF. CDR3 nucleotides: TGTGCCAGCAGCTTAGATAGGGATGAAAAACTGTTTTTT.

CDR3 sequence reads: CASSQDFGQPSYEQYF. The CDR3 DNA is TGCGCCAGCAGCCAAGATTTCGGACAGCCCTCCTACGAGCAGTACTTC. V is TRBV4-3 and J is TRBJ2-7, with TRBD1 as a possible D gene (6 bases). Germline V gives CDR1 LGHNA, CDR2 YSLEER. The ends were cut back, 0 bases at V and 0 bases at J, with 12 bases in the middle. The CDR3 loop spans 16 amino acids.

This clonotype showed up just once. This rearrangement joins TRBV20-1 to TRBJ2-7; possibly TRBD1 for D (6 bases). The CDR3 consists of 12 residues. V was trimmed by 5 bases and J by 3 bases, leaving 11 bases between them. CDR1 and CDR2 (germline): DFQATT, SNEGSKA (reference sequence). The CDR3 DNA sequence: TGCAGTGCTCACAGGGCCGGCTACGAGCAGTACTTC. It is translated as CSAHRAGYEQYF.

The genes are TRBV15 and TRBJ2-6; TRBD1 aligns across 7 bases. The CDR3 consists of 17 residues. The germline CDR1 and CDR2 sequences are LNHNV and YYDKDF (reference sequence). Germline trimming cut 1 base from V and 0 bases from J; bases unmatched to any gene: 3. For the CDR3, the DNA is TGTGCCACCAGCAGAGTAACAGGGGACTCTGGGGCCAACGTCCTGACTTTC. It encodes CATSRVTGDSGANVLTF.

This chain connects TRBV5-1 to TRBJ2-1, with 9 bases aligning to TRBD2. V trimming: 6 bases; J trimming: 9 bases; junction bases outside the gene matches: 7. Germline V gives CDR1 SGHRS, CDR2 YFSETQ. CDR3 length: 13 residues. CDR3 nucleotides: TGCGCCAGCAATCCTAGCGGGGCTACTGAGCAGTTCTTC. This sequence encodes CASNPSGATEQFF.

CDR3 residues: CATSDPPGGEQFF. CDR3 nucleotides: TGTGCCACCAGTGACCCCCCCGGGGGGGAGCAGTTCTTC. The V and J genes are TRBV24-1 and TRBJ2-1; TRBD2 aligns across 7 bases. Germline V gives CDR1 KGHDR, CDR2 SFDVKD. V lost 4 bases, J lost 10 bases, and 6 bases stayed unmatched. The CDR3 is made up of 13 amino acids.